This TCR beta chain was captured by sequencing in a study of human thymus T cells. Study-wide findings and caveats: Gene usage for V and J segments appeared biased in thymic and blood repertoires.

CDR1 and CDR2 (germline): MDHEN, SYDVKM. The V and J ends lost 3 bases and 7 bases, in that order; junction bases with no gene match: 3. This CDR3 has 14 amino acids. Of note for this clone: The antigen is not known.

The donor group consisted of healthy Finnish infants who were having corrective surgery for congenital heart defects. Profiled with immunoSEQ multiplex PCR; TCRdb holds only in-frame clones, not every one. This sample carries 35,000 to 45,000 clones, 94% of them seen once, and the ten largest clones take more than 0.095%. The gene calls are TRBV28 and TRBJ2-2, with 9 bases lining up with TRBD1. This TCR was sampled from a boy younger than two with a congenital heart defect but otherwise immunologically healthy. The sample consisted of blood. In nucleotides, the CDR3 is TGTGCCAGCAGTTTGACAGGGGGTAACGGGGAGCTGTTTTTT. Protein sequence: CASSLTGGNGELFF.